These T cell receptor beta chains were read from a single sample in a study of immune evolution from preneoplasia to lung adenocarcinoma. Assay used: immunoSEQ multiplex PCR; TCRdb lists only in-frame clones, some missing. The table has about 7,200 clones, 60% to 80% seen once. The sample taken for sequencing was FFPE adjacent normal lung tissue. The receptors shown here come from a person in their 70s with lung adenocarcinoma. CDR3s include the opening cysteine and the closing phenylalanine or tryptophan. A D gene is named only where the DNA matches it firmly. Only some rows state a clone size, as once, few, many or a class for expanded clones.

j_call clone_size d_call v_call cdr3_aa cdr3_nt
TRBJ1-2 . . TRBV5-4 CASSLGARNYYGYTF TGTGCCAGCAGCTTGGGGGCCAGGAACTACTATGGCTACACCTTC
TRBJ2-7 . TRBD2 TRBV6-1 CASSETSGSSYEQYF TGTGCCAGCAGTGAAACGAGCGGGAGCTCCTACGAGCAGTACTTC
TRBJ2-5 . TRBD2 TRBV5-4 CASSYTGGPKTQYF TGTGCCAGCAGCTATACGGGGGGGCCGAAGACCCAGTACTTC
TRBJ1-6 few . TRBV7-2 CASSYSGERNSPLHF TGTGCCAGCAGTTACTCAGGGGAACGGAATTCACCCCTCCACTTT
TRBJ2-5 once TRBD1 TRBV18 CASSRLLDRVETQYF TGTGCCAGCTCCCGACTCCTGGACAGGGTAGAGACCCAGTACTTC
TRBJ1-6 . . TRBV25-1 CASSEGFSSYNSPLHF TGTGCCAGCAGTGAAGGGTTTAGCTCCTATAATTCACCCCTCCACTTT
TRBJ1-2 . TRBD1 TRBV5-1 CASSFEGAVDYGYTF TGCGCCAGCAGCTTCGAGGGGGCTGTTGACTATGGCTACACCTTC
TRBJ2-3 . . TRBV7-3 CASSLRLSSTDTQYF TGTGCCAGCAGCTTACGACTCTCCAGCACAGATACGCAGTATTTT
TRBJ1-1 few . TRBV11-1 CASSPAGVGNTEAFF TGTGCCAGCAGCCCCGCCGGGGTAGGGAACACTGAAGCTTTCTTT
TRBJ1-6 . . TRBV5-1 CASRTGVNSPLHF TGCGCCAGCAGGACAGGAGTTAATTCACCCCTCCACTTT
TRBJ2-6 . . TRBV7-9 CASSHSDGASGANVLTF TGTGCCAGCAGCCACTCGGACGGGGCCTCTGGGGCCAACGTCCTGACTTTC
TRBJ2-5 . . TRBV6-5 CASSETGIRTQYF TGTGCCAGCAGTGAGACGGGAATTAGGACCCAGTACTTC
TRBJ2-4 . . TRBV2 CASSEAAAKNIQYF TGTGCCAGCAGTGAGGCCGCCGCCAAAAACATTCAGTACTTC
TRBJ1-3 . . TRBV5-1 CASSIGPGNTIYF TGCGCCAGCAGCATTGGACCTGGAAACACCATATATTTT
TRBJ1-6 . . TRBV7-8 CASSLMRDSPLHF TGTGCCAGCAGCTTGATGAGGGATTCACCCCTCCACTTT
TRBJ1-3 . TRBD1 TRBV2 CASRAGTGVRNTIYF TGTGCCAGCAGAGCCGGGACAGGGGTTCGCAACACCATATATTTT
TRBJ2-1 . TRBD2 TRBV7-3 CASSLETSEAYNEQFF TGTGCCAGCAGCTTAGAGACTAGCGAAGCCTACAATGAGCAGTTCTTC
TRBJ1-3 once . TRBV2 CASTPSGNTIYF TGTGCCAGCACGCCCTCTGGAAACACCATATATTTT
TRBJ1-2 . . TRBV19 CASSIGFSYGYTF TGTGCCAGTAGTATAGGGTTCAGCTATGGCTACACCTTC
TRBJ2-7 . TRBD1 TRBV18 CASSPPRRTGGDEQYF TGTGCCAGCTCACCACCGCGGAGGACAGGGGGCGACGAGCAGTACTTC
TRBJ1-1 . . TRBV2 CASSDTPDTEAFF TGTGCCAGCAGTGATACGCCGGACACTGAAGCTTTCTTT
TRBJ1-2 . . TRBV9 CASSVEGTRGYTF TGTGCCAGCAGCGTTGAGGGGACGAGGGGCTACACCTTC
TRBJ1-5 once . TRBV28 CASSFYSEQPQHF TGTGCCAGCAGTTTTTACAGTGAGCAGCCCCAGCATTTT
TRBJ1-3 . TRBD1 TRBV7-9 CASSQTGAGNTIYF TGTGCCAGCAGCCAGACAGGGGCTGGAAACACCATATATTTT
TRBJ1-2 . TRBD1 TRBV28 CASRTGQGTGGYTF TGTGCCAGCAGGACGGGACAGGGGACTGGTGGCTACACCTTC
TRBJ2-7 . TRBD1 TRBV4-2 CASRQGQGSSYEQYF TGTGCCAGCAGACAAGGACAGGGGTCCTCCTACGAGCAGTACTTC
TRBJ2-7 . . TRBV2 CASRAYEQYF TGTGCCAGCAGAGCCTACGAGCAGTACTTC
TRBJ1-1 . . TRBV27 CASSFLRDGSAEAFF TGTGCCAGCAGTTTTCTGAGAGACGGGTCGGCTGAAGCTTTCTTT
TRBJ2-2 . TRBD1 TRBV29-1 CSVPGQGNTGELFF TGCAGCGTGCCGGGACAGGGAAACACCGGGGAGCTGTTTTTT
TRBJ1-2 . . TRBV2 CASSEMVGGDTF TGTGCCAGCAGTGAAATGGTCGGAGGGGACACCTTC
TRBJ1-1 once . TRBV13 CASSLVQGLAFF TGTGCCAGCAGCTTAGTCCAGGGGTTAGCTTTCTTT
TRBJ2-7 . TRBD1 TRBV28 CASSLGTGAWEQYF TGTGCCAGCAGTTTAGGGACAGGGGCTTGGGAGCAGTACTTC
TRBJ1-1 . . TRBV29-1 CSAKRGGTTEAFF TGCAGCGCAAAGAGAGGGGGGACCACTGAAGCTTTCTTT
TRBJ1-1 few TRBD1 TRBV5-5 CASSPDRGTEAFF TGTGCCAGCAGCCCGGACAGGGGGACTGAAGCTTTCTTT
TRBJ1-1 . . TRBV18 CASSPPGDTEAFF TGTGCCAGCTCACCACCGGGGGACACTGAAGCTTTCTTT
TRBJ2-5 . . TRBV13 CASSLGGQTQYF TGTGCCAGCAGCTTAGGGGGGCAGACCCAGTACTTC
TRBJ2-1 . . TRBV7-9 CASRPRGGDNEQFF TGTGCCAGCAGACCCCGCGGAGGCGACAATGAGCAGTTCTTC
TRBJ2-1 . . TRBV5-6 CASKEGGGGHNEQFF TGTGCCAGCAAGGAGGGCGGGGGCGGTCACAATGAGCAGTTCTTC
TRBJ2-4 . . TRBV2 CASSGQGGFLGVAKNIQYF TGTGCCAGCAGTGGACAGGGAGGCTTCTTAGGCGTGGCCAAAAACATTCAGTACTTC
TRBJ1-1 . . TRBV19 CASSIDGLGEAFF TGTGCCAGTAGTATAGATGGACTGGGTGAAGCTTTCTTT
TRBJ1-1 . . TRBV7-9 CASSFAGGGQAFF TGTGCCAGCAGCTTTGCAGGAGGTGGACAAGCTTTCTTT
TRBJ1-4 . TRBD1 TRBV5-1 CASSSRTGTGEKLFF TGCGCCAGCAGCTCAAGGACAGGGACTGGAGAAAAACTGTTTTTT
TRBJ2-3 . TRBD2 TRBV7-3 CASSLTTSGGASQGQYF TGTGCCAGCAGCTTAACGACTAGCGGGGGGGCCTCGCAAGGGCAGTATTTT
TRBJ2-1 . TRBD2 TRBV7-9 CASSFFSGGEYNEQFF TGTGCCAGCAGCTTTTTCAGCGGGGGGGAGTACAATGAGCAGTTCTTC
TRBJ1-2 . . TRBV7-9 CASSLVGSTYGYTF TGTGCCAGCAGCTTAGTCGGGTCTACCTATGGCTACACCTTC
TRBJ1-5 . . TRBV6-1 CASSTVGNQPQHF TGTGCCAGCAGCACGGTTGGCAATCAGCCCCAGCATTTT
TRBJ2-3 . TRBD2 TRBV4-1 CASSQGGWTGTQYF TGCGCCAGCAGCCAGGGGGGGTGGACCGGTACGCAGTATTTT
TRBJ2-7 . . TRBV6-1 CASSDPPGSYEQYF TGTGCCAGCAGTGACCCACCAGGATCCTACGAGCAGTACTTC
TRBJ1-1 few . TRBV7-8 CASSFSRTDTEAFF TGTGCCAGCAGCTTTAGCAGAACTGATACTGAAGCTTTCTTT
TRBJ1-5 once . TRBV27 CASSLYSGSNQPQHF TGTGCCAGCAGTTTATACTCGGGAAGCAATCAGCCCCAGCATTTT
TRBJ1-4 few . TRBV5-1 CASSWEGYSNEKLFF TGCGCCAGCAGCTGGGAGGGTTATTCTAATGAAAAACTGTTTTTT
TRBJ2-7 . TRBD2 TRBV18 CASSLGLAGSYEQYF TGTGCCAGCTCACTGGGACTAGCGGGGTCCTACGAGCAGTACTTC
TRBJ2-5 . . TRBV30 CAWSTTQETQYF TGTGCCTGGAGTACCACCCAAGAGACCCAGTACTTC
TRBJ2-5 . . TRBV18 CASSSGLGRGQETQYF TGTGCCAGCTCGTCCGGTCTTGGCCGGGGCCAAGAGACCCAGTACTTC
TRBJ2-5 . . TRBV10-3 CAISESVETQYF TGTGCCATCAGTGAGTCAGTGGAGACCCAGTACTTC
TRBJ2-3 . TRBD2 TRBV27 CASSSRLAGGTTDTQYF TGTGCCAGCAGTTCACGGCTAGCGGGGGGAACCACAGATACGCAGTATTTT
TRBJ1-6 few . TRBV6-1 CASSDQAGTSSPLHF TGTGCCAGCAGTGATCAGGCAGGGACAAGCTCACCCCTCCACTTT